This is a list of T cell receptor beta chains from one sample in a study of T cells in localized non-small cell lung cancer. The method was immunoSEQ multiplex PCR; TCRdb's version includes in-frame clones alone and lacks a portion of them. The top ten clones hold 7.9% of a sample with approximately 34,000 clones, around 93% of them seen once. Source: peripheral blood, taken before any cancer treatment. These receptors were collected from an older female donor with stage I lung adenocarcinoma. CDR3s include the opening cysteine and the closing phenylalanine or tryptophan. Each record gives: CDR3 protein, CDR3 DNA, D gene, CDR3 length, clone size, J gene, V gene. D genes are given only for firm matches. Clone sizes are given selectively: once, few, many, or a class where the clone is expanded.

CASSFSRGTTDTQYF | TGTGCCAGCAGCTTTTCTAGGGGCACCACAGATACGCAGTATTTT | . | 15 | . | TRBJ2-3 | TRBV5-4
CASSNRGLEQFF | TGCGCCAGCAGTAACAGGGGTTTGGAGCAGTTCTTC | TRBD1 | 12 | . | TRBJ2-1 | TRBV10-1
CASSSTGENTEAFF | TGTGCCAGCAGTTCGACAGGGGAGAACACTGAAGCTTTCTTT | TRBD1 | 14 | once | TRBJ1-1 | TRBV6-6
CASNSGGLNYNEQFF | TGTGCCAGCAATAGCGGGGGCCTTAACTACAATGAGCAGTTCTTC | TRBD2 | 15 | . | TRBJ2-1 | TRBV7-2
CASTPRQGDLGGELFF | TGCGCCAGCACCCCCCGACAGGGGGACTTGGGCGGGGAGCTGTTTTTT | TRBD1 | 16 | . | TRBJ2-2 | TRBV4-1
CASSAGALRETQYF | TGTGCCAGCAGCGCAGGGGCCCTAAGGGAGACCCAGTACTTC | . | 14 | once | TRBJ2-5 | TRBV9
CASGRSSWTDTQYF | TGTGCCAGCGGGAGATCAAGCTGGACAGATACGCAGTATTTT | . | 14 | . | TRBJ2-3 | TRBV27
CASSVHSSNQPQHF | TGTGCCAGCAGCGTTCACAGTAGCAATCAGCCCCAGCATTTT | . | 14 | . | TRBJ1-5 | TRBV9
CASSQDRGTSGPSGELFF | TGCGCCAGCAGCCAAGATAGGGGGACTAGCGGGCCATCCGGGGAGCTGTTTTTT | TRBD2 | 18 | . | TRBJ2-2 | TRBV4-3
CASSTQVTNEKLFF | TGTGCCAGCAGTACTCAGGTGACTAATGAAAAACTGTTTTTT | . | 14 | . | TRBJ1-4 | TRBV7-6
CAWSPGGAGNTIYF | TGTGCCTGGAGTCCAGGGGGCGCGGGAAACACCATATATTTT | TRBD1 | 14 | . | TRBJ1-3 | TRBV30
CASSPDTHYGYTF | TGTGCCAGCTCACCAGACACCCACTATGGCTACACCTTC | . | 13 | . | TRBJ1-2 | TRBV18
CASSPSGSSGQETQYF | TGTGCCAGCAGCCCCTCCGGGAGTAGCGGCCAAGAGACCCAGTACTTC | . | 16 | once | TRBJ2-5 | TRBV4-2
CASSLDRGVKNIQYF | TGTGCCAGCAGTCTGGACAGGGGGGTAAAAAACATTCAGTACTTC | TRBD1 | 15 | . | TRBJ2-4 | TRBV7-9
CASSTTAIGNTIYF | TGTGCCAGCTCTACGACGGCCATTGGAAACACCATATATTTT | . | 14 | . | TRBJ1-3 | TRBV6-6
CASSSRGENIQYF | TGTGCCAGCAGCTCCAGGGGCGAAAACATTCAGTACTTC | . | 13 | . | TRBJ2-4 | TRBV5-4
CASSEAPGLAGEFTVYEQYF | TGCGCCAGCAGCGAAGCGCCGGGACTAGCGGGGGAGTTTACGGTCTACGAGCAGTACTTC | TRBD2 | 20 | . | TRBJ2-7 | TRBV4-3